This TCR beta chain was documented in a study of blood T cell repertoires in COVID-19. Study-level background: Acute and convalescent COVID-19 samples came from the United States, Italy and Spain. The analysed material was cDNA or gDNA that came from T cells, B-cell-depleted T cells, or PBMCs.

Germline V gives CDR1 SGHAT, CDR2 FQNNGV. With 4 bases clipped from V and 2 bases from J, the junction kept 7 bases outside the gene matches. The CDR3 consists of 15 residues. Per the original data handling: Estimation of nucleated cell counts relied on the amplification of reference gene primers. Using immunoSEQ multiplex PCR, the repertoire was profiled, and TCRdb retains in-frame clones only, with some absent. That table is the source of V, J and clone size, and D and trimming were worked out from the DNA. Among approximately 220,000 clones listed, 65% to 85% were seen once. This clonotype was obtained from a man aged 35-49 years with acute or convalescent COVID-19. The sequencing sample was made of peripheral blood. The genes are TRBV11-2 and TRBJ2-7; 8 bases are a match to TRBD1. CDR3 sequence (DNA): TGTGCCAGCAGCTCCATTGACAGGGGAACCTACGAGCAGTACTTC. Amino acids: CASSSIDRGTYEQYF.